This T cell receptor beta chain was sequenced for a study of T cells in Graves' hyperthyroidism and ophthalmopathy. Trimming cost V 6 bases and J 0 bases; bases outside gene matches: 4. This CDR3 contains 14 residues. Amplified regions were TCR beta CDR3 sequences from RNA transcripts. Using the HTBI primer set, a first-round RT-PCR was run on the TCR CDR3. TCRdb called the multiplex PCR reads again in MiXCR, with one record for every CDR3 protein. The table records roughly 380,000 distinct CDR3 sequences, 12% to 15% of them present only once. In patients aged 18 to 65, hyperthyroidism was newly diagnosed, with duration under 2 months. For the diagnoses, clinical symptoms, serum thyroxine and TRAb, thyroid ultrasound and orbital computed tomography were used.

The material sequenced was blood. The V call is TRBV12-3 or TRBV12-4, the J call TRBJ1-2, with TRBD1 matching 7 bases. This clonotype was obtained from a woman aged 18-30 years with Graves' hyperthyroidism. The chain's CDR3 is CASRLGTANYGYTF. In nucleotides, the CDR3 is TGTGCCAGCAGGCTCGGGACAGCTAACTATGGCTACACCTTC.